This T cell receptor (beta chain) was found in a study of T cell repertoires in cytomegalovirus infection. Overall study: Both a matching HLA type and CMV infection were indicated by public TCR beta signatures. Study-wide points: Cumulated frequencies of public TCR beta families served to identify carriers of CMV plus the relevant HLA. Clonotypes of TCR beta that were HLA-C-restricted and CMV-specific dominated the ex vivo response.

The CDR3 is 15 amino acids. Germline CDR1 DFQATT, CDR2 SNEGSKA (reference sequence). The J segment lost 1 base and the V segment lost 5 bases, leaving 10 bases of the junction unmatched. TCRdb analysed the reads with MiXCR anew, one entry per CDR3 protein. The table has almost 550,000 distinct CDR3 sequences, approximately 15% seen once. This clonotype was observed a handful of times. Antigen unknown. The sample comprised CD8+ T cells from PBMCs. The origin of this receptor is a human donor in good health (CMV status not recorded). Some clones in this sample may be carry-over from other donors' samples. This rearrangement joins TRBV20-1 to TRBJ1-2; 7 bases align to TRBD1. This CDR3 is CSAPSADRVNYGYTF. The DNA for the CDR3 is TGCAGTGCTCCCTCTGCAGACAGGGTTAACTATGGCTACACCTTC.